The following is a TCR beta chain sequence with its context. Sequencing was performed with immunoSEQ multiplex PCR; in TCRdb, only in-frame clones are kept and a portion is missing. The sample yields approximately 91,000 clones, approximately 80% seen once. This sample was taken from a study of blood T cell repertoires in COVID-19. This CDR3 spans 15 amino acids. Germline CDR1 is ENHRY and CDR2 is SYGVKD. The J segment lost 4 bases and the V segment lost 4 bases, leaving 3 bases of the junction unmatched. The sequenced sample consisted of peripheral blood. The source of this sequence is a human donor in a cohort sampled during active COVID-19. The V gene is TRBV10-3, the J gene TRBJ2-2; 10 nucleotides align to TRBD1. Here the CDR3 reads CAISAGTGVTGELFF. DNA for the CDR3: TGTGCCATCAGTGCCGGGACAGGGGTCACCGGGGAGCTGTTTTTT.